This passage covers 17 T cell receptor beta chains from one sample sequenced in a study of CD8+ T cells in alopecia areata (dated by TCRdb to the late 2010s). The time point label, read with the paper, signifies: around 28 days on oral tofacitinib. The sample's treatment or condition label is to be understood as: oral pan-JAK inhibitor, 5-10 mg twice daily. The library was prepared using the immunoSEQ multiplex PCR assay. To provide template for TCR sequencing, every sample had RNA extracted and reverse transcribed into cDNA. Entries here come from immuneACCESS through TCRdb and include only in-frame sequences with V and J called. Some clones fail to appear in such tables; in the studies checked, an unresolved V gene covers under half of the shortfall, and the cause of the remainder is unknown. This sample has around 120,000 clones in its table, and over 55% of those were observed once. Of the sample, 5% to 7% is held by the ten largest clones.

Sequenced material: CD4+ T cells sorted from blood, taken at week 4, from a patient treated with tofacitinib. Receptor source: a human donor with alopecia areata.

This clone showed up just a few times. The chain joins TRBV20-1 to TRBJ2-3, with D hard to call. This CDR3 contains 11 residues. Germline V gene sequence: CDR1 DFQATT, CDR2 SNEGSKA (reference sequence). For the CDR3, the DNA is TGCAGCGACGGCTTCACAGATACGCAGTATTTT. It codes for CSDGFTDTQYF.

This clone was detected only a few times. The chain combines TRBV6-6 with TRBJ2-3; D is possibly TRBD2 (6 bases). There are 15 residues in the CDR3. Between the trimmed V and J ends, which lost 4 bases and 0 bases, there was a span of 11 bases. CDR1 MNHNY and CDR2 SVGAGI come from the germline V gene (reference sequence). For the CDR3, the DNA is TGTGCCAGCAGTTCGCGGGGCGTCAGCACAGATACGCAGTATTTT. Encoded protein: CASSSRGVSTDTQYF.

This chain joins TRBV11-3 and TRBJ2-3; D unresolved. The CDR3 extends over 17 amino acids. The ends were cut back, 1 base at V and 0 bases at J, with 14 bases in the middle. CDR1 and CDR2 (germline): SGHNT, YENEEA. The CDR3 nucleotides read TGTGCCAGCAGCTTAGGGGCACAGCGTTCTAGCACAGATACGCAGTATTTT. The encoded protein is CASSLGAQRSSTDTQYF.

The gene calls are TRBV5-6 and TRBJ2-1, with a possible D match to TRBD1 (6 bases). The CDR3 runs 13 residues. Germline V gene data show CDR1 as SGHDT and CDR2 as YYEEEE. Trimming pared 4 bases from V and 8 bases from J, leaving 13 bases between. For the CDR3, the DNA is TGTGCCAGCAGCGATGGGGGCCCCGATGAGCAGTTCTTC. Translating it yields CASSDGGPDEQFF.

CDR3 DNA: TGTGCCAGCAGCAGGACCCTTTACGGGGAGCTGTTTTTT. This encodes CASSRTLYGELFF. This chain joins TRBV7-6 and TRBJ2-2; D is unresolved. Deletions cut 5 bases from V and 7 bases from J, with 11 bases between. CDR1 SGHVS and CDR2 FNYEAQ come from the germline V gene. There are 13 residues in the CDR3.

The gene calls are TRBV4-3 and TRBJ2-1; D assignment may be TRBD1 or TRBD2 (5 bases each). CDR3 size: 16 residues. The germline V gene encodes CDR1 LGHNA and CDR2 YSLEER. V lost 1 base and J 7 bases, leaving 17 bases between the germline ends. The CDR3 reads CASSQGGPYPPNEQFF. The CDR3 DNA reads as TGCGCCAGCAGCCAAGGGGGACCCTATCCGCCTAATGAGCAGTTCTTC.

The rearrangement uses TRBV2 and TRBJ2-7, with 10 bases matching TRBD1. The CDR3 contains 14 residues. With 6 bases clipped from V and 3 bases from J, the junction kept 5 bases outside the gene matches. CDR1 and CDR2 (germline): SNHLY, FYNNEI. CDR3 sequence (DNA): TGTGCCAGCAGAGCCGGGACAGGGGTCTACGAGCAGTACTTC. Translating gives CASRAGTGVYEQYF.

CDR3 DNA: TGTGCCAGCAGTTATGGGCAGGTCTACAATGAGCAGTTCTTC. This encodes CASSYGQVYNEQFF. The chain recombines TRBV6-6 with TRBJ2-1; no firm D call. V shed 3 bases and J shed 3 bases, with 9 bases lying between them. The germline gives CDR1 MNHNY, CDR2 SVGAGI (reference sequence). The CDR3 extends over 14 amino acids.

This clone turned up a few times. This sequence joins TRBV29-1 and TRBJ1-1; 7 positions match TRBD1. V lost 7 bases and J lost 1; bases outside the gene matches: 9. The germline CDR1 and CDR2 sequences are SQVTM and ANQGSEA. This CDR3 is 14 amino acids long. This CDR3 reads CSAAPGQSNTEAFF. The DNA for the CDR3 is TGCAGCGCTGCTCCGGGACAGTCGAACACTGAAGCTTTCTTT.

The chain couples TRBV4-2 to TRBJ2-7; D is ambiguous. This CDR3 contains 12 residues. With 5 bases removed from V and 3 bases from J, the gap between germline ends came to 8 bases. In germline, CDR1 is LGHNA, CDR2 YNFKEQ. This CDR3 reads CASSSFNYEQYF. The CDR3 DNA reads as TGTGCCAGCAGCTCATTCAACTACGAGCAGTACTTC.

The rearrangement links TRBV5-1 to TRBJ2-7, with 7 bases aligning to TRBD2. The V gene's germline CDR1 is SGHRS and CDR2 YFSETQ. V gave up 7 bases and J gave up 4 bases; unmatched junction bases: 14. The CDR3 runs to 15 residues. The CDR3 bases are TGCGCCAGCGCTCCCTTCCCCGGGAGGACTTACGAGCAGTACTTC. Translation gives CASAPFPGRTYEQYF.

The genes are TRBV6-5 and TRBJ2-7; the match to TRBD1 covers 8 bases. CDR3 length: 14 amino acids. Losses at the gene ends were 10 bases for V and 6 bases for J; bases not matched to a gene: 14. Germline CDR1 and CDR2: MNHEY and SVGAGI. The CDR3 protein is CATGMGQALGEQYF. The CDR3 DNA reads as TGTGCCACCGGTATGGGACAGGCGCTTGGCGAGCAGTACTTC.

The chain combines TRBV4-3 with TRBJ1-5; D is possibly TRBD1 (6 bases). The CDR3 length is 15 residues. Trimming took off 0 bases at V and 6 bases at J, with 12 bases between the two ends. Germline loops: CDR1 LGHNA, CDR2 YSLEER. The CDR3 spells CASSQEYRASQPQHF. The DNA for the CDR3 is TGCGCCAGCAGCCAAGAGTACAGGGCCAGTCAGCCCCAGCATTTT.

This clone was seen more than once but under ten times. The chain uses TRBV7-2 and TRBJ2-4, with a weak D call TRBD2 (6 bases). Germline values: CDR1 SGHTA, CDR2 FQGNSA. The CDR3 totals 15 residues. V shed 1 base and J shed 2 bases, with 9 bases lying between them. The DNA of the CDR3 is TGTGCCAGCAGCTTAGGCGGGGATTCCAAAAACATTCAGTACTTC. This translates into CASSLGGDSKNIQYF.

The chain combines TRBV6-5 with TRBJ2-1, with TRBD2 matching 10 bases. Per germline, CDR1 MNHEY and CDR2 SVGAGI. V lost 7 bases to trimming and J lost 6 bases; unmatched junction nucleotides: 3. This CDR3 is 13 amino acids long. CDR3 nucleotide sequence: TGTGCCAGCAAGGCTAGCGGGGGCAATGAGCAGTTCTTC. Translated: CASKASGGNEQFF.

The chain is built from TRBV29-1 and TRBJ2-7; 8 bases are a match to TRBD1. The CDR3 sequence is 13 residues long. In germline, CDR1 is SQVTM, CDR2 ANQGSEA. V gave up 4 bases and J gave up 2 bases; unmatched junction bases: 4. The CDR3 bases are TGCAGCGTTGCGACAGGGGATGCCTACGAGCAGTACTTC. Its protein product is CSVATGDAYEQYF.

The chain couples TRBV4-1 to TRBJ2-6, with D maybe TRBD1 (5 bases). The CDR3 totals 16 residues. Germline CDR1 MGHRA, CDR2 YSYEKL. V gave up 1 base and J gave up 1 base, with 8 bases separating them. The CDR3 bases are TGCGCCAGCAGCCAAGGAGACAGATCTGGGGCCAACGTCCTGACTTTC. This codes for CASSQGDRSGANVLTF.